This is a list of T cell receptor beta chains from one sample in a study of blood T cell repertoires in COVID-19. Measured with immunoSEQ multiplex PCR; TCRdb has only the in-frame clones, and not every one. The repertoire includes about 260,000 clones, about four fifths of them detected once, and approximately 1.5% sits in the top ten. The specimen sequenced was peripheral blood. Receptors were obtained from a woman in her thirties or forties who had recovered from COVID-19. Each CDR3 is given with its conserved first and last residue.

v_gene: TRBV28
j_gene: TRBJ1-5
CDR3aa: CASSISSLTGQGDNQPQHF

v_gene: TRBV30
j_gene: TRBJ2-7
CDR3aa: CAWSVYVLRTGKVRRYF

v_gene: TRBV2
j_gene: TRBJ1-5
CDR3aa: CASSETDRRNQPQHF

v_gene: TRBV29-1
j_gene: TRBJ1-4
CDR3aa: CSVEAPTGGEKLFF

v_gene: TRBV19
j_gene: TRBJ1-5
CDR3aa: CASNSLPGTGGNQPQHF

v_gene: TRBV5-4
j_gene: TRBJ2-7
CDR3aa: CASSLDSSSYEQYF

v_gene: TRBV18
j_gene: TRBJ1-2
CDR3aa: CASSLQGTALGWDYGYTF

v_gene: TRBV5-1
j_gene: TRBJ2-3
CDR3aa: CASSEGLAGSTDTQYF

v_gene: TRBV5-1
j_gene: TRBJ2-5
CDR3aa: CASSRNRGSETQYF

v_gene: TRBV19
j_gene: TRBJ1-4
CDR3aa: CASSKTGDSEKLFF

v_gene: TRBV3-1/TRBV3-2
j_gene: TRBJ1-1
CDR3aa: CASSQGGLTEAFF

v_gene: TRBV3-1/TRBV3-2
j_gene: TRBJ2-2
CDR3aa: CASSLTRGAGELFF

v_gene: TRBV5-6
j_gene: TRBJ1-1
CDR3aa: CASSIRQVPEAFF

v_gene: TRBV15
j_gene: TRBJ1-2
CDR3aa: CATSRDRRWNGYTF

v_gene: TRBV18
j_gene: TRBJ2-1
CDR3aa: CASSPPGLDEQFF

v_gene: TRBV18
j_gene: TRBJ1-1
CDR3aa: CASSPGQLGNTEAFF

v_gene: TRBV19
j_gene: TRBJ1-2
CDR3aa: CAIKLPGGGGYTF

v_gene: TRBV28
j_gene: TRBJ2-7
CDR3aa: CASSLTVTGSYEQYF

v_gene: TRBV27
j_gene: TRBJ1-2
CDR3aa: CASSPAPGQGTYGYTF

v_gene: TRBV5-1
j_gene: TRBJ2-5
CDR3aa: CASSLSLAGKETQYF

v_gene: TRBV7-2
j_gene: TRBJ1-1
CDR3aa: CASSTTPNTEAFF

v_gene: TRBV6-1
j_gene: TRBJ1-5
CDR3aa: CASSEEGPGFQPQHF

v_gene: TRBV11-2
j_gene: TRBJ2-7
CDR3aa: CASSLATEYEQYF

v_gene: TRBV7-9
j_gene: TRBJ2-1
CDR3aa: CASSLQYLAYNEQFF

v_gene: TRBV9
j_gene: TRBJ1-4
CDR3aa: CASSGRTGFLEKLFF

v_gene: TRBV24-1
j_gene: TRBJ2-2
CDR3aa: CATRGGRGTGELFF

v_gene: TRBV19
j_gene: TRBJ1-1
CDR3aa: CATAWTVNTEAFF

v_gene: TRBV27
j_gene: TRBJ2-7
CDR3aa: CASSLRQGRAHEQYF

v_gene: TRBV5-4
j_gene: TRBJ2-7
CDR3aa: CASSFQTPPYEQYF

v_gene: TRBV6-5
j_gene: TRBJ2-5
CDR3aa: CASTHSLTDGTQYF

v_gene: TRBV2
j_gene: TRBJ1-2
CDR3aa: CASNERVMGYTF

v_gene: TRBV7-9
j_gene: TRBJ1-1
CDR3aa: CASSLLRENEAFF

v_gene: TRBV19
j_gene: TRBJ2-2
CDR3aa: CASKWGPSTGELFF

v_gene: TRBV2
j_gene: TRBJ1-1
CDR3aa: CATQRDRGNTEAFF

v_gene: TRBV30
j_gene: TRBJ1-2
CDR3aa: CAWTWRHGYTF

v_gene: TRBV5-6
j_gene: TRBJ2-3
CDR3aa: CASSLDWTGEDTQYF

v_gene: TRBV7-6
j_gene: TRBJ1-6
CDR3aa: CASSPRPGTASNSPLHF

v_gene: TRBV28
j_gene: TRBJ1-1
CDR3aa: CASSVSHTEAFF

v_gene: TRBV28
j_gene: TRBJ2-5
CDR3aa: CASSLTRDTQETQYF

v_gene: TRBV3-1/TRBV3-2
j_gene: TRBJ2-5
CDR3aa: CASSQDTRGETQYF

v_gene: TRBV28
j_gene: TRBJ1-2
CDR3aa: CASGLINGYTF

v_gene: TRBV29-1
j_gene: TRBJ2-7
CDR3aa: CSVGAGGYEQYF

v_gene: TRBV28
j_gene: TRBJ1-5
CDR3aa: CASSKHRASNQPQHF

v_gene: TRBV18
j_gene: TRBJ2-2
CDR3aa: CASSPPGQTKTGGELFF

v_gene: TRBV15
j_gene: TRBJ1-5
CDR3aa: CATSRVRLGGQPQHF

v_gene: TRBV20-1
j_gene: TRBJ2-7
CDR3aa: CSARVPRGQYF

v_gene: TRBV6-5
j_gene: TRBJ2-2
CDR3aa: CASSYSVDRSTGELFF

v_gene: TRBV6-2/TRBV6-3
j_gene: TRBJ2-7
CDR3aa: CASNPRGESYEQYF